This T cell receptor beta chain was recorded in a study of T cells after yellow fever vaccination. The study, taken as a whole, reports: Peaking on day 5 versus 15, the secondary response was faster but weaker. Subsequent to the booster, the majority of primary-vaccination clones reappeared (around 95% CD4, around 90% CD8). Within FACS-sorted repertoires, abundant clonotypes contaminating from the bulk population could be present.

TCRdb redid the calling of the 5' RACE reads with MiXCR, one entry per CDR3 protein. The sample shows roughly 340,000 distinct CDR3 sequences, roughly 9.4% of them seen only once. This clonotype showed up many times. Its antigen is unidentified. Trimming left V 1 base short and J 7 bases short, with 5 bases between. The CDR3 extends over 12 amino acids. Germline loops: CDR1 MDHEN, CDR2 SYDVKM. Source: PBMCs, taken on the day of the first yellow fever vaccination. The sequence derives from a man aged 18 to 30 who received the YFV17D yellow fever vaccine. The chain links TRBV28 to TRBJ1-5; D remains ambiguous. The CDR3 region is CASSLSGQPQHF. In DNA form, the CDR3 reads TGTGCCAGCAGTTTATCGGGGCAGCCCCAGCATTTT.